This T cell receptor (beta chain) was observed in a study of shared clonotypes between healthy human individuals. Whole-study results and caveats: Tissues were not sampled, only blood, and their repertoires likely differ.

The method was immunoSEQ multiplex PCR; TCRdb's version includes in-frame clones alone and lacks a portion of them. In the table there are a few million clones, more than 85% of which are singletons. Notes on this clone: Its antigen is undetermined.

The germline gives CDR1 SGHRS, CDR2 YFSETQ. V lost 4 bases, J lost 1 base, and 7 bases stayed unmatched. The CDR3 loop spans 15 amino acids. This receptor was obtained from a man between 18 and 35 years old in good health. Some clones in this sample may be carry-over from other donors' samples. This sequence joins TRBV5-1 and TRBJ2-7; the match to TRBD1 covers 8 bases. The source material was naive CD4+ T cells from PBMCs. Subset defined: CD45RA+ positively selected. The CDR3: CASSDRDRSSYEQYF. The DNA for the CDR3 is TGCGCCAGCAGCGACCGGGACAGGAGTTCCTACGAGCAGTACTTC.